This record covers a single T cell receptor (beta chain). Its matching antigen is unknown. The sample belongs to a study of CD8 T cells in ankylosing spondylitis. General study findings and limits: Several highly homologous variants formed a TCR beta motif that appeared characteristic of ankylosing spondylitis blood.

One entry per CDR3 protein, called by TCRdb with MiXCR from the 5' RACE reads. Among around 770,000 distinct CDR3 sequences, 15% to 20% were seen once, and the ten largest hold 15% to 20%. V gave up 3 bases and J gave up 3 bases, with 14 bases separating them. CDR1 and CDR2 from the germline V gene are SNHLY and FYNNEI. CDR3 length: 16 residues. This sequence originates from a male donor with ankylosing spondylitis. The V and J genes are TRBV2 and TRBJ2-2, with D unclear. Sequenced input: blood, either unsorted or a sorted T cell fraction (not recorded which). The CDR3 DNA reads TGTGCCAGCAGTGAGATAGCCGTCATATACACCGGGGAGCTGTTTTTT. As protein: CASSEIAVIYTGELFF.